This T cell receptor beta chain is from a study of T cells in Graves' hyperthyroidism and ophthalmopathy. At least ten counts were recorded for this clonotype. As yet, its antigen is unknown. Fresh peripheral blood, roughly 10 ml, was the source of the PBMCs. V lost 5 bases, J lost 5 bases, and 10 bases lay in between. Germline values: CDR1 SEHNR, CDR2 FQNEAQ (reference sequence). The CDR3 loop spans 12 amino acids. General observations from the study: Also found in blood were most expanded thyroid clonotypes above 0.001.

Amplification yielded TCR beta CDR3 regions, with RNA transcripts as the source. The TCR CDR3 first-round RT-PCR relied on the HTBI primer set. One entry per CDR3 protein, called by TCRdb with MiXCR from the multiplex PCR reads. The table shows under 450,000 distinct CDR3 sequences, with 15% to 18% occurring only once. The genes are TRBV7-9 and TRBJ2-7, with D perhaps matching TRBD2 (5 bases). Source material: blood. This receptor was obtained from a woman between 18 and 29 years old with Graves' hyperthyroidism. The CDR3 bases are TGTGCCAGCAGCCCCTGGGGAGACGAGCAGTACTTC. Translation: CASSPWGDEQYF.